The clone carrying this T cell receptor beta chain was picked up a small number of times. What it binds is unknown. The data were obtained in a study of T-cell memory formation after mild COVID-19. Study summary: TCR clustering was largely donor specific. Overall study results and limits: Mostly located in CM and EM were contracting CD4+ clones, with contracting CD8+ clones located in EMRA. Clones contracting over day 15 to 85 were CD4/CD8 balanced, with later expanders leaning CD4+.

UMIs and sample barcodes were carried by the TCR alpha and TCR beta cDNA libraries that 5'RACE produced using constant-segment primers. TCRdb re-derived calls from the 5' RACE reads in MiXCR, one entry per CDR3 protein. The sample comprises 450,000 to 650,000 distinct CDR3 sequences, about 20% of which are singletons, and approximately 8% rests with the top ten. The V gene's germline CDR1 is SNHLY and CDR2 FYNNEI. This CDR3 spans 15 amino acids. V lost 3 bases to trimming and J lost 0 bases; unmatched junction nucleotides: 2. The sequenced material came from PBMCs or a T cell subset sorted from them (not recorded which). This sequence joins TRBV2 and TRBJ1-3, with TRBD1 matching 7 bases. This sequence was found in an adult woman who had mild COVID-19 (a few samples of this study predate the infection). Cell type and time point are not known. In DNA, the CDR3 is TGTGCCAGCAGTGACTCAGGGGGCTCTGGAAACACCATATATTTT. This codes for CASSDSGGSGNTIYF.